This TCR beta chain emerged from a study of blood T cell repertoires in COVID-19. In the study overall: Acute and convalescent COVID-19 specimens originated in the United States, Italy and Spain. T cells, B-cell-depleted T cells, or PBMCs provided the cDNA or gDNA that served as material.

Of note for this clone: This sample includes further DNA sequences coding for the same CDR3.

As originally analysed: Using reference gene primer amplification, nucleated cell counts were estimated. Assay used: immunoSEQ multiplex PCR; TCRdb lists only in-frame clones, some missing. V and J calls and clone size are those listed in that table; D and trimming were worked out from the DNA. The sample shows more than 110,000 clones, around 81% of them seen only once. Between the trimmed V and J ends, which lost 9 bases and 9 bases, there was a span of 15 bases. Germline loops: CDR1 SNHLY, CDR2 FYNNEI. The CDR3 extends over 11 amino acids. This chain joins TRBV2 and TRBJ2-7; D may be TRBD2 (5 bases). The receptor comes from a human donor in a cohort sampled during active COVID-19. Sequencing used peripheral blood. This CDR3 reads CASRISGRQYF. CDR3 DNA sequence: TGTGCCAGTCGGATTTCGGGAAGGCAGTACTTC.